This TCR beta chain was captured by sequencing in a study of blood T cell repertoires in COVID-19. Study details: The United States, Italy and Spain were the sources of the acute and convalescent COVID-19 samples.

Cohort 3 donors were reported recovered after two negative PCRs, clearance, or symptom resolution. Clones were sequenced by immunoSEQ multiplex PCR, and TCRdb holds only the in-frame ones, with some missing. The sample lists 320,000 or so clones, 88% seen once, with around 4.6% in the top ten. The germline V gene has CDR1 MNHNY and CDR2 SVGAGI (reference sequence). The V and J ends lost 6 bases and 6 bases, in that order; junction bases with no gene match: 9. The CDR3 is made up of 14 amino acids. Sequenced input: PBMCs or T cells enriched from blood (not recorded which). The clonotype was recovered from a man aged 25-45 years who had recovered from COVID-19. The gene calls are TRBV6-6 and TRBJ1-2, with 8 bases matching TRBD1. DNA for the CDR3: TGTGCCAGCAGCTCACGGGGACAGGTGGATGGCTACACCTTC. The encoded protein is CASSSRGQVDGYTF.